These 20 T cell receptor beta chains share one sample of origin, sequenced in a study of OX40 agonist ivuxolimab in advanced cancers. TCRdb's table, derived via immunoSEQ multiplex PCR, lists solely in-frame clones and lacks some. The data show fewer than 30,000 clones, less than 85% seen once. Sample: CD4+ or CD8+ T cells sorted from blood, taken in a trial of the OX40 agonist ivuxolimab. These TCRs come from an adult with an advanced solid tumor such as melanoma, head and neck, liver or kidney cancer.

This sequence joins TRBV2 and TRBJ2-7, with D maybe TRBD1 (5 bases). V was pared by 6 bases and J by 2 bases, with 14 bases between. The CDR3 covers 14 residues. Germline V CDR1 and CDR2: SNHLY, FYNNEI. The CDR3 here is CASSSFAGTYEQYF. The CDR3 bases are TGTGCCAGCAGCTCATTCGCAGGGACCTACGAGCAGTACTTC.

The chain uses TRBV7-6 and TRBJ2-5; D uncertain. The CDR3 has 17 amino acids. CDR1 is SGHVS, CDR2 FNYEAQ, per germline. The V end was cut by 0 bases, the J end by 0 bases, with 14 bases between. CDR3 sequence reads: CASSLASPAGYQETQYF. The CDR3 coding sequence is TGTGCCAGCAGCTTAGCGTCGCCAGCCGGGTACCAAGAGACCCAGTACTTC.

The genes are TRBV5-6 and TRBJ1-2; 9 bases line up with TRBD1. J was trimmed by 4 bases and V by 3 bases; bases with no gene match: 4. CDR1 and CDR2 (germline): SGHDT, YYEEEE. This CDR3 spans 14 amino acids. CDR3 DNA: TGTGCCAGCAGCTGGGGGACAGGGAGCTATGGCTACACCTTC. It yields the protein CASSWGTGSYGYTF. The full variable domain, its missing parts supplied by reference TRBV5-6 and TRBJ1-2, is DAGVTQSPTHLIKTRGQQVTLRCSPKSGHDTVSWYQQALGQGPQFIFQYYEEEERQRGNFPDRFSGHQFPNYSSELNVNALLLGDSALYLCASSWGTGSYGYTFGSGTRLTVV.

The genes are TRBV6-5 and TRBJ1-4, with 7 positions matching TRBD1. Trimming took 2 bases from V and 10 from J; bases not matched to a gene: 4. The CDR3 has 13 amino acids. Germline-derived CDR1 and CDR2 are MNHEY and SVGAGI. This CDR3 reads CASSYTSGGKLFF. The CDR3 region has the DNA TGTGCCAGCAGTTACACGTCAGGGGGAAAACTGTTTTTT.

This clone has only a few counts. The chain recombines TRBV7-8 with TRBJ2-7, with 7 bases identical to TRBD1. CDR3 length: 13 residues. The J segment lost 1 base and the V segment lost 4 bases, leaving 1 base of the junction unmatched. Germline assignment: CDR1 SGHVS and CDR2 FQNEAQ. CDR3 protein: CASSWGQSYEQYF. The CDR3 region has the DNA TGTGCCAGCAGCTGGGGACAGTCCTACGAGCAGTACTTC.

A note on this clone: Other DNA variants within this sample encode the same CDR3. The gene calls are TRBV7-6 and TRBJ1-1; the D is unclear. Trimming took 1 base from V and 1 from J, leaving 4 bases between them. The V gene's germline CDR1 is SGHVS and CDR2 FNYEAQ. There are 13 residues in the CDR3. CDR3 sequence: CASSLGSNTEAFF. The CDR3 DNA reads TGTGCCAGCAGCTTAGGCTCGAACACTGAAGCTTTCTTT.

CDR3 in amino acids: CASSPGGGTTDTQYF. CDR3 sequence (DNA): TGTGCCAGCAGCCCAGGGGGCGGAACCACAGATACGCAGTATTTT. This chain links TRBV9 with TRBJ2-3; 8 bases match TRBD1. The germline V gene encodes CDR1 SGDLS and CDR2 YYNGEE. CDR3 length: 15 amino acids. The V and J ends lost 4 bases and 2 bases, in that order; junction bases with no gene match: 6. Filled out from reference TRBV9 and TRBJ2-3, the complete variable domain reads DSGVTQTPKHLITATGQRVTLRCSPRSGDLSVYWYQQSLDQGLQFLIQYYNGEERAKGNILERFSAQQFPDLHSELNLSSLELGDSALYFCASSPGGGTTDTQYFGPGTRLTVL.

This clone was detected once. The rearrangement links TRBV7-9 to TRBJ1-5; D gene ambiguous. Germline CDR1 reads SEHNR; CDR2 reads FQNEAQ (reference sequence). Trimming cost V 4 bases and J 5 bases, with 9 bases left between them. The CDR3 has 13 residues. CDR3 loop: CASSSDGYQPQHF. The CDR3, as DNA: TGTGCCAGCAGCTCCGACGGCTATCAGCCCCAGCATTTT.

This clone is medium-sized. This rearrangement joins TRBV6-6 to TRBJ1-5; 7 nucleotides agree with TRBD1. J gave up 7 bases and V 5 bases, and 5 bases lay outside the gene matches. The CDR3 spans 13 residues. Germline V gene lookup returns CDR1 MNHNY and CDR2 SVGAGI (reference sequence). The CDR3 protein is CASSTGEVQPQHF. The CDR3 region has the DNA TGTGCCAGCAGTACAGGGGAAGTACAGCCCCAGCATTTT.

V and J are TRBV7-6 and TRBJ2-7; the D is unclear. CDR1 is SGHVS, CDR2 FNYEAQ, per germline. The CDR3 has 13 amino acids. Between the trimmed V and J ends, which lost 0 bases and 5 bases, there was a span of 8 bases. CDR3 sequence reads: CASSLALLDEQYF. The CDR3 DNA sequence: TGTGCCAGCAGCTTAGCGTTGCTCGACGAGCAGTACTTC.

The sample holds one count of this clone. The chain recombines TRBV7-8 with TRBJ2-5; 9 nucleotides align to TRBD1. Trimming cost V 4 bases and J 1 base; bases outside gene matches: 16. CDR1 is SGHVS, CDR2 FQNEAQ, per germline. CDR3 size: 19 residues. CDR3 DNA sequence: TGTGCCAGCAGCTCGGGACAGGGCGATATCTACGGTCCCCAAGAGACCCAGTACTTC. Amino acid sequence: CASSSGQGDIYGPQETQYF.

The CDR3 bases are TGTGCCAGCAGTGAAGGACGACCAACTAATGAAAAACTGTTTTTT. It encodes CASSEGRPTNEKLFF. This chain links TRBV6-1 with TRBJ1-4; no reliable D call. Germline lookup yields CDR1 MNHNS and CDR2 SASEGT. CDR3 size: 15 residues. Trimming cost V 1 base and J 0 bases, with 6 bases left between them.

CDR3 bases: TGTGCCAGCAGCAAACAGGGGACGAATTCACCCCTCCACTTT. Translating it yields CASSKQGTNSPLHF. This chain links TRBV13 with TRBJ1-6; TRBD1 matches 7 bases. J was trimmed by 7 bases and V by 5 bases; bases with no gene match: 5. The CDR3 length is 14 residues. Germline CDR1 is PRHDT and CDR2 is FYEKMQ (reference sequence).

The chain uses TRBV4-2 and TRBJ2-7; the match to TRBD2 covers 12 bases. CDR3 length: 15 amino acids. The ends lost 4 bases at V and 3 bases at J; junction bases unmatched: 4. Germline CDR1 reads LGHNA; CDR2 reads YNFKEQ. The CDR3 DNA follows: TGTGCCAGCAGCCCATCGGGACTAGCGGGCTACGAGCAGTACTTC. Protein product: CASSPSGLAGYEQYF.

This chain uses TRBV7-9 with TRBJ2-5; D not resolved. V lost 4 bases and J 0 bases, leaving 9 bases between the germline ends. The CDR3 sequence is 14 residues long. CDR1 is SEHNR and CDR2 is FQNEAQ in the germline V gene (reference sequence). The CDR3 is CASSSTTYQETQYF. Here the CDR3 DNA reads TGTGCCAGCAGCTCTACCACTTACCAAGAGACCCAGTACTTC.

The chain recombines TRBV5-6 with TRBJ2-1, with TRBD1 matching 7 bases. Germline loops: CDR1 SGHDT, CDR2 YYEEEE. Trimming at V came to 2 bases and at J to 10 bases, leaving 15 bases not matched to a gene. This CDR3 is 16 amino acids long. CDR3 loop: CASSFFSGQEVHEQFF. DNA of the CDR3: TGTGCCAGCAGCTTTTTCTCCGGACAGGAAGTACACGAGCAGTTCTTC.

The rearrangement joins TRBV9 to TRBJ1-2; 8 bases agree with TRBD1. The CDR3 sequence is 15 residues long. Per germline, CDR1 SGDLS and CDR2 YYNGEE. V gave up 3 bases and J gave up 2 bases; unmatched junction bases: 6. The CDR3 loop reads CASSAPTGANYGYTF. DNA for the CDR3: TGTGCCAGCAGCGCTCCGACAGGGGCCAACTATGGCTACACCTTC.

The rearrangement uses TRBV27 and TRBJ2-3; 11 nucleotides line up with TRBD1. Germline V gene lookup returns CDR1 MNHEY and CDR2 SMNVEV (reference sequence). V was clipped by 6 bases and J by 1 base; unmatched bases: 9. The CDR3 consists of 17 residues. Here the CDR3 reads CASSQPRTGGGTDTQYF. The CDR3, as DNA: TGTGCCAGCAGCCAACCGCGGACAGGGGGCGGCACAGATACGCAGTATTTT.

This clone was seen a single time. The chain recombines TRBV4-2 with TRBJ2-3; D might be TRBD1 (5 bases). Germline assignment: CDR1 LGHNA and CDR2 YNFKEQ. The CDR3 totals 13 residues. Trimming cost V 1 base and J 5 bases, with 7 bases left between them. CDR3: CASSQGGVDTQYF. The CDR3 bases are TGTGCCAGCAGCCAAGGGGGCGTAGATACGCAGTATTTT.

The rearrangement joins TRBV5-1 to TRBJ2-7; D remains ambiguous. The length of the CDR3 is 14 residues. CDR1 and CDR2 (germline): SGHRS, YFSETQ. Trimming removed 0 bases at V and 1 base at J, with 8 bases between. The CDR3: CASSLAGLSYEQYF. The DNA of the CDR3 is TGCGCCAGCAGCTTGGCCGGCCTTTCCTACGAGCAGTACTTC.